This is a list of T cell receptor beta chains from one sample in a study of cytomegalovirus exposure and HLA in healthy donors. Clones were read by immunoSEQ multiplex PCR, and TCRdb kept only the in-frame ones, dropping some. The profile shows roughly 120,000 clones, 81% of them singletons. The sample consisted of PBMCs. These receptors all stem from a woman aged 30 to 39 in good health and CMV-seronegative. CDR3s include the opening cysteine and the closing phenylalanine or tryptophan. Each record gives: J gene, D gene, clone size, V gene, CDR3 protein, CDR3 DNA. D genes are given only for firm matches. Clone size is shown for a subset of rows, as once, few, many or a class of expanded clone.

>TRBJ1-5|.|.|TRBV30
CAWSRRAVGGGPQHF
TGTGCCTGGAGTCGTAGGGCAGTGGGAGGGGGGCCCCAGCATTTT
>TRBJ2-7|TRBD2|.|TRBV10-1
CASSGSGRSEQYF
TGCGCCAGCAGTGGAAGCGGGAGAAGCGAGCAGTACTTC
>TRBJ1-1|TRBD1|.|TRBV28
CASSSKTTGSGEAFF
TGTGCCAGCAGTTCGAAAACGACAGGGTCGGGTGAAGCTTTCTTT
>TRBJ1-5|.|.|TRBV21-1
CASSNPDRGRGGQPQHF
TGTGCCAGCAGCAACCCGGACAGGGGAAGAGGGGGCCAGCCCCAGCATTTT
>TRBJ2-3|TRBD1|.|TRBV25-1
CASSELIWDRITDTQYF
TGTGCCAGCAGTGAGTTAATATGGGACAGAATCACAGATACGCAGTATTTT
>TRBJ2-5|.|.|TRBV7-2
CASSLVTGGETQYF
TGTGCCAGCAGCTTAGTAACGGGTGGAGAGACCCAGTACTTC
>TRBJ1-2|.|.|TRBV5-4
CASSLGAGNYGYTF
TGTGCCAGCAGCTTAGGGGCCGGGAACTATGGCTACACCTTC
>TRBJ2-6|.|.|TRBV28
CASSLWESSGANVLTF
TGTGCCAGCAGTTTATGGGAGAGCTCTGGGGCCAACGTCCTGACTTTC
>TRBJ2-3|TRBD2|.|TRBV28
CASSSAGDGGDTQYF
TGTGCCAGCAGTTCCGCGGGAGACGGGGGAGATACGCAGTATTTT
>TRBJ1-5|TRBD1|few|TRBV28
CASSLFSGTADQPQHF
TGTGCCAGCAGTTTGTTTTCCGGGACAGCTGATCAGCCCCAGCATTTT
>TRBJ2-2|TRBD2|.|TRBV9
CASSSRGGSGELFF
TGTGCCAGCAGCTCACGGGGGGGCTCCGGGGAGCTGTTTTTT
>TRBJ2-7|.|once|TRBV20-1
CSARSQGKQYF
TGCAGTGCCAGAAGTCAGGGAAAGCAGTACTTC
>TRBJ2-7|TRBD1|.|TRBV7-2
CASSSPRTGGLRNEQYF
TGTGCCAGCAGCTCGCCCCGGACAGGGGGCCTTCGGAACGAGCAGTACTTC
>TRBJ2-5|.|.|TRBV23-1
CASIPPYTACGQETQYF
TGCGCCAGCATTCCCCCCTACACGGCCTGCGGCCAAGAGACCCAGTACTTC
>TRBJ1-1|.|.|TRBV21-1
CASSQDREAEAFF
TGTGCCAGCAGTCAGGACAGGGAGGCTGAAGCTTTCTTT
>TRBJ1-5|.|.|TRBV7-9
CASSLSAGYQPQHF
TGTGCCAGCAGCCTCTCGGCCGGGTATCAGCCCCAGCATTTT
>TRBJ2-1|TRBD2|.|TRBV28
CASSSDRRLAGVPNEQFF
TGTGCCAGCAGTTCCGATCGCCGACTAGCGGGAGTCCCAAATGAGCAGTTCTTC
>TRBJ1-2|.|.|TRBV16
CASSQSSGYLYGYTF
TGTGCCAGCAGCCAATCGTCAGGATACCTTTATGGCTACACCTTC
>TRBJ2-3|TRBD1|.|TRBV27
CATAGQGVPSSTDTQYF
TGTGCCACGGCGGGACAGGGTGTGCCCTCTAGCACAGATACGCAGTATTTT
>TRBJ2-7|TRBD2|.|TRBV4-1
CASRPVLAGDYEQYF
TGCGCCAGCAGACCCGTATTAGCGGGCGACTACGAGCAGTACTTC
>TRBJ2-7|TRBD2|.|TRBV6-1
CASSNSGNYEQYF
TGTGCCAGCAGTAATAGCGGGAACTACGAGCAGTACTTC
>TRBJ2-7|TRBD1|.|TRBV4-2
CASSQDLQGISYEQYF
TGTGCCAGCAGCCAAGACCTACAGGGGATCTCCTACGAGCAGTACTTC
>TRBJ1-1|.|few|TRBV2
CASSFVQGRAFF
TGTGCCAGCAGTTTTGTTCAGGGTAGGGCTTTCTTT
>TRBJ2-5|.|.|TRBV7-9
CASILGGGETQYF
TGTGCCAGCATCTTGGGGGGTGGAGAGACCCAGTACTTC
>TRBJ2-7|.|few|TRBV5-6
CASSLEAGLNEQYF
TGTGCCAGCAGCTTGGAAGCAGGGCTGAACGAGCAGTACTTC
>TRBJ2-2|TRBD2|.|TRBV10-1
CASSDRTSGGTGELFF
TGCGCCAGCAGTGATAGGACTAGCGGGGGCACCGGGGAGCTGTTTTTT
>TRBJ2-7|TRBD2|few|TRBV4-2
CASSQEVAGGGYEQYF
TGTGCCAGCAGCCAAGAGGTGGCGGGAGGCGGCTACGAGCAGTACTTC
>TRBJ2-1|TRBD2|once|TRBV27
CASSSTSTSGLYDEQFF
TGTGCCAGCAGTTCGACCTCGACTAGCGGGTTGTACGATGAGCAGTTCTTC
>TRBJ1-4|.|.|TRBV19
CASSRGSIGEKLFF
TGTGCCAGTAGCCGGGGGTCGATTGGAGAAAAACTGTTTTTT
>TRBJ2-3|.|few|TRBV28
CASSRAQELTDTQYF
TGTGCCAGCAGCCGGGCACAGGAGCTCACAGATACGCAGTATTTT